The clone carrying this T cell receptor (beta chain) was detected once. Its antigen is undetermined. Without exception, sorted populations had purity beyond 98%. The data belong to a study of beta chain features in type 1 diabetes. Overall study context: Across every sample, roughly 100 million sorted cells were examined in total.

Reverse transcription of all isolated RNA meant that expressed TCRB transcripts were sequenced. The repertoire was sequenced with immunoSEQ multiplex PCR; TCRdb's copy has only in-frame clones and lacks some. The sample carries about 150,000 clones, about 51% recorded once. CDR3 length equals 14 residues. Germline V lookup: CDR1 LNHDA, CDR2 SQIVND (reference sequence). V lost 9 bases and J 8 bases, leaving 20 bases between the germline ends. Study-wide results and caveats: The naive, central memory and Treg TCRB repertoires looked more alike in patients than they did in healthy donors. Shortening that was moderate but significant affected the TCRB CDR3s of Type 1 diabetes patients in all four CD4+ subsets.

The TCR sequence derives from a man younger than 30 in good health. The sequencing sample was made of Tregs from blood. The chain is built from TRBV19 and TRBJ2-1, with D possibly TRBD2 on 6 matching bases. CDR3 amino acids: CASSRGGTVYEQFF. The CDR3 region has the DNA TGTGCCAGCAGCAGAGGAGGGACGGTGTATGAGCAGTTCTTC.